The T cell receptor beta chain under discussion was sequenced for a study of molecular identifiers for immune sequencing clone quantification. TCRdb re-called the PCR reads with MiXCR, one entry per CDR3 protein. The repertoire includes about 510,000 distinct CDR3 sequences, 20% to 25% of them detected once, and 0.7% to 0.95% sits in the top ten. Study outcomes and limitations: Underestimation of highly expanded clone sizes could arise where identical TCR molecules share a barcode. In a background of around 920,000 naive cells, spiked Jurkat TCR RNA from one cell was reportedly detectable.

Germline values: CDR1 MNHNY, CDR2 SVGAGI (reference sequence). J was trimmed by 3 bases and V by 2 bases; bases with no gene match: 17. This CDR3 has 19 residues. This clonotype was counted at least ten times. Its antigen is currently unknown. Naive CD8 libraries came from about 19,000 to 1,100,000 sorted cells with 10%, 30% or 50% RNA. A CD8+CD4-CCR7+CD45RA+ gate was used to sort naive CD8 T cells. This chain uses TRBV6-6 with TRBJ1-1; 8 nucleotides align to TRBD1. The sequence was obtained from a human donor in good health. Some libraries in this study had Jurkat cell RNA spiked in. Sample: naive CD8+ T cells from blood, with Jurkat cell RNA spiked in. Subset noted: FACS-sorted CD8+CD4-CCR7+CD45RA+ naive T cells. CDR3 sequence reads: CASSYTVRDRSEVDTEAFF. The CDR3 coding sequence is TGTGCCAGCAGTTACACCGTCCGGGACAGGTCCGAGGTCGACACTGAAGCTTTCTTT.